A single sample is the source of the 11 T cell receptor beta chains below, sequenced in a study of T cell changes during pregnancy in multiple sclerosis. Measured with immunoSEQ multiplex PCR; TCRdb has only the in-frame clones, and not every one. Altogether 90,000 or so clones are present, around 93% being singletons, with the ten largest covering approximately 0.99%. Sequenced here: peripheral blood, sampled before pregnancy. These receptors all come from a female donor with multiple sclerosis, enrolled in a pregnancy study.

The rearrangement links TRBV19 to TRBJ2-1, with TRBD2 identical over 9 bases. Unmatched junction bases numbered 7, after V lost 2 bases and J lost 8 bases. Germline V gene sequence: CDR1 LNHDA, CDR2 SQIVND (reference sequence). The CDR3 consists of 15 residues. CDR3 bases: TGTGCCAGTAGTATATGGGGCGGGAGGGCGTATGAGCAGTTCTTC. It specifies CASSIWGGRAYEQFF.

The rearrangement uses TRBV5-4 and TRBJ2-3, with 8 positions matching TRBD2. CDR1 and CDR2 from the germline V gene are SGHNT and YYREEE (reference sequence). Trimming removed 2 bases from V and 2 bases from J; junction bases left unmatched: 1. The CDR3 consists of 14 residues. The chain's CDR3 is CASSLGLATDTQYF. CDR3 bases: TGTGCCAGCAGCTTAGGACTAGCCACAGATACGCAGTATTTT.

J is TRBJ2-3 and V is TRBV4-1; D might be TRBD2 (5 bases). V was shortened by 0 bases and J by 2 bases, with 9 bases between the two germline ends. CDR1 and CDR2 (germline): MGHRA, YSYEKL. CDR3 size: 15 residues. CDR3 nucleotide sequence: TGCGCCAGCAGCCAAGAGACCGGACTCACAGATACGCAGTATTTT. Protein: CASSQETGLTDTQYF.

This chain uses TRBV18 with TRBJ2-1; D is unclear. Germline assignment: CDR1 KGHSH and CDR2 LQKENI. V lost 1 base to trimming and J lost 0 bases, with 10 bases between them. The CDR3 sequence is 16 residues long. Here the CDR3 reads CASSPLQLSSYNEQFF. CDR3 bases: TGTGCCAGCTCACCACTACAGCTCAGCTCCTACAATGAGCAGTTCTTC.

This chain uses TRBV5-1 with TRBJ1-1; 7 nucleotides match TRBD1. Germline-derived CDR1 and CDR2 are SGHRS and YFSETQ. CDR3 length: 15 residues. V was pared by 5 bases and J by 1 base, with 8 bases of the junction left unmatched. The CDR3 sequence: CASSSRGQKNTEAFF. CDR3 DNA: TGCGCCAGCAGTAGCCGGGGACAGAAGAACACTGAAGCTTTCTTT.

V gene TRBV14 combines with J gene TRBJ1-1; D gene unclear. Trimming cost V 2 bases and J 4 bases, with 11 bases left between them. CDR1 is SGHDN, CDR2 FVKESK, per germline. This CDR3 is built from 14 residues. The CDR3 DNA reads TGTGCCAGCAGCCAACGGGGTGGCGGCACTGAAGCTTTCTTT. This translates into CASSQRGGGTEAFF.

V usage is TRBV6-1 and J usage is TRBJ1-1; 8 bases line up with TRBD1. The CDR3 is made up of 16 amino acids. V lost 4 bases and J lost 5; bases outside the gene matches: 12. The germline CDR1 and CDR2 sequences are MNHNS and SASEGT. CDR3 DNA: TGTGCCAGCAGTGCATGGACAGGGTCCCGTGGTACTGAAGCTTTCTTT. Protein product: CASSAWTGSRGTEAFF.

Only a few counts were recorded for this clone. The chain has TRBV25-1 and TRBJ2-7, with 9 bases identical to TRBD1. CDR1 MGHDK and CDR2 SYGVNS come from the germline V gene. The junction had 7 bases not matched to a gene; V was cut back by 2 bases and J by 5 bases. The CDR3 totals 15 residues. The CDR3 region has the DNA TGTGCCAGCAGTGAAACGGACAGGGGATCGGACGAGCAGTACTTC. This sequence encodes CASSETDRGSDEQYF.

The genes are TRBV5-1 and TRBJ2-5; 10 bases are shared with TRBD1. Looked up from germline, CDR1 is SGHRS and CDR2 is YFSETQ. V gave up 0 bases and J gave up 5 bases; unmatched junction bases: 10. CDR3 size: 17 residues. The CDR3 region is CASSLGANKDRGETQYF. The CDR3 nucleotides read TGCGCCAGCAGCTTGGGGGCCAATAAGGACAGGGGGGAGACCCAGTACTTC.

Remarks on this clone: The junction differs from germline at one of its ends, possibly a read error. The genes are TRBV7-2 and TRBJ1-2, with TRBD1 as a possible D gene (6 bases). Germline loops: CDR1 SGHTA, CDR2 FQGNSA. The CDR3 consists of 14 residues. Written as DNA, the CDR3 is TGTGCCAGCAGCACCCGAGGACAGTTCCCTGGCTACGCCTTC. Residues: CASSTRGQFPGYAF.

The chain's CDR3 is CASSSSFGTNEKLFF. DNA of the CDR3: TGTGCCAGCAGCTCCTCTTTCGGGACTAATGAAAAACTGTTTTTT. The chain recombines TRBV7-7 with TRBJ1-4; D uncertain. From germline, CDR1 is SSHAT and CDR2 FNYEAQ (reference sequence). V lost 4 bases and J lost 2, with 11 bases in between. This CDR3 spans 15 amino acids.